Listed below are T cell receptor beta chains from one sample, sequenced in a study of T cell repertoires in cytomegalovirus infection. One entry per CDR3 protein results from TCRdb running MiXCR on the reads. This table holds about 230,000 distinct CDR3 sequences, roughly 23% found once. The sequenced sample was CD8+ T cells from PBMCs. The source of these receptors is a human donor in good health (CMV status not recorded). Some clones in this sample may be carry-over from other donors' samples. The CDR3 runs from the conserved cysteine through the conserved F or W. A D gene is named only where the DNA matches it firmly. Size values are once, few and many counts, or a class for expanded clones, and some rows have none.

abundance: many; j_gene: TRBJ1-5; d_gene: -; v_gene: TRBV7-8; CDR3aa: CASSLAGAESNQPQHF; CDR3nt: TGTGCCAGCAGCTTAGCGGGGGCGGAGAGCAATCAGCCCCAGCATTTT
abundance: -; j_gene: TRBJ2-1; d_gene: TRBD2; v_gene: TRBV19; CDR3aa: CASSPPGGGTNEQFF; CDR3nt: TGTGCCAGTAGTCCCCCCGGGGGGGGGACCAATGAGCAGTTCTTC
abundance: -; j_gene: TRBJ2-5; d_gene: TRBD2; v_gene: TRBV20-1; CDR3aa: CSARETGTSGETQYF; CDR3nt: TGCAGTGCTCGTGAAACCGGGACTAGCGGCGAGACCCAGTACTTC
abundance: many; j_gene: TRBJ1-5; d_gene: -; v_gene: TRBV7-9; CDR3aa: CASSSGDGNQPQHF; CDR3nt: TGTGCCAGCAGCTCAGGGGACGGCAATCAGCCCCAGCATTTT
abundance: -; j_gene: TRBJ1-6; d_gene: -; v_gene: TRBV4-1; CDR3aa: CASSQDLGFNSPLHF; CDR3nt: TGCGCCAGCAGCCAAGATCTGGGCTTCAATTCACCCCTCCACTTT
abundance: -; j_gene: TRBJ1-6; d_gene: -; v_gene: TRBV5-7; CDR3aa: CASSRRRVNSPLHF; CDR3nt: TGTGCCAGCAGCCGAAGGAGGGTAAACTCACCCCTCCACTTT
abundance: many; j_gene: TRBJ2-5; d_gene: -; v_gene: TRBV10-3; CDR3aa: CAISEPAEEETQYF; CDR3nt: TGTGCCATCAGTGAGCCAGCGGAAGAAGAGACCCAGTACTTC
abundance: -; j_gene: TRBJ1-1; d_gene: TRBD1; v_gene: TRBV6-4; CDR3aa: CASSRGTGGTEAFF; CDR3nt: TGTGCCAGCAGTAGAGGGACAGGGGGGACTGAAGCTTTCTTT
abundance: -; j_gene: TRBJ2-1; d_gene: -; v_gene: TRBV6-4; CDR3aa: CASSDSNNPEQFF; CDR3nt: TGTGCCAGCAGTGACTCGAATAACCCCGAGCAGTTCTTC
abundance: many; j_gene: TRBJ1-5; d_gene: -; v_gene: TRBV20-1; CDR3aa: CSADPQPQHF; CDR3nt: TGCAGTGCTGACCCTCAGCCCCAGCATTTT
abundance: few; j_gene: TRBJ1-1; d_gene: -; v_gene: TRBV29-1; CDR3aa: CSVAGTDTGNTEAFF; CDR3nt: TGCAGCGTGGCGGGGACCGATACGGGCAACACTGAAGCTTTCTTT
abundance: -; j_gene: TRBJ2-1; d_gene: -; v_gene: TRBV20-1; CDR3aa: CSASVGVDIVSDEQFF; CDR3nt: TGCAGTGCTAGTGTCGGTGTGGACATAGTGTCCGATGAGCAGTTCTTC
abundance: few; j_gene: TRBJ2-5; d_gene: TRBD2; v_gene: TRBV27; CDR3aa: CATKGLAGGIQETQYF; CDR3nt: TGTGCCACAAAGGGACTAGCGGGGGGAATCCAAGAGACCCAGTACTTC
abundance: -; j_gene: TRBJ2-1; d_gene: -; v_gene: TRBV10-2; CDR3aa: CASTLTGGDEQFF; CDR3nt: TGCGCCAGCACCTTAACAGGGGGGGATGAGCAGTTCTTC
abundance: -; j_gene: TRBJ1-2; d_gene: -; v_gene: TRBV20-1; CDR3aa: CSAREKTGNYGYTF; CDR3nt: TGCAGTGCTAGGGAAAAAACAGGGAACTATGGCTACACCTTC
abundance: -; j_gene: TRBJ2-5; d_gene: TRBD2; v_gene: TRBV2; CDR3aa: CASSEPSGHQETQYF; CDR3nt: TGTGCCAGCAGTGAGCCTAGCGGGCACCAAGAGACCCAGTACTTC
abundance: many; j_gene: TRBJ1-1; d_gene: -; v_gene: TRBV2; CDR3aa: CASSEGAGRTEAFF; CDR3nt: TGTGCCAGCAGTGAAGGTGCAGGGCGGACTGAAGCTTTCTTT
abundance: many; j_gene: TRBJ1-2; d_gene: TRBD1; v_gene: TRBV7-8; CDR3aa: CASSRRDRDYGYTF; CDR3nt: TGTGCCAGCAGCAGACGGGACAGAGACTATGGCTACACCTTC
abundance: -; j_gene: TRBJ2-7; d_gene: TRBD2; v_gene: TRBV2; CDR3aa: CASTEGTSGGYEQYF; CDR3nt: TGTGCCAGCACCGAAGGGACTAGCGGGGGCTACGAGCAGTACTTC
abundance: many; j_gene: TRBJ1-6; d_gene: TRBD1; v_gene: TRBV12-3/TRBV12-4; CDR3aa: CASSSGGANSPLHF; CDR3nt: TGTGCCAGCAGTTCAGGGGGCGCTAATTCACCCCTCCACTTT
abundance: few; j_gene: TRBJ1-2; d_gene: -; v_gene: TRBV28; CDR3aa: CASIADTGQGRDGYTF; CDR3nt: TGTGCCAGCATCGCGGATACGGGCCAGGGGAGGGATGGCTACACCTTC
abundance: few; j_gene: TRBJ1-1; d_gene: -; v_gene: TRBV4-1; CDR3aa: CASSQVSSTMGTEAFF; CDR3nt: TGCGCCAGCAGCCAAGTTTCGTCTACCATGGGCACTGAAGCTTTCTTT
abundance: many; j_gene: TRBJ2-5; d_gene: TRBD2; v_gene: TRBV7-6; CDR3aa: CASSPLAGEGETQYF; CDR3nt: TGTGCCAGCAGCCCCCTAGCGGGGGAGGGAGAGACCCAGTACTTC
abundance: -; j_gene: TRBJ1-2; d_gene: -; v_gene: TRBV28; CDR3aa: CASSFDRAYGYTF; CDR3nt: TGTGCCAGCAGCTTTGACAGAGCCTATGGCTACACCTTC
abundance: -; j_gene: TRBJ2-7; d_gene: TRBD1; v_gene: TRBV12-5; CDR3aa: CASGFGIGTLWGQGSSYEQYF; CDR3nt: TGTGCTAGTGGTTTTGGAATTGGGACATTGTGGGGACAGGGGAGCTCCTACGAGCAGTACTTC
abundance: -; j_gene: TRBJ2-3; d_gene: -; v_gene: TRBV28; CDR3aa: CASSSLDTTDTQYF; CDR3nt: TGTGCCAGCAGTTCCCTGGACACAACAGATACGCAGTATTTT
abundance: few; j_gene: TRBJ2-3; d_gene: -; v_gene: TRBV5-4; CDR3aa: CASSTMISDTQYF; CDR3nt: TGTGCCAGCAGCACCATGATATCAGATACGCAGTATTTT
abundance: many; j_gene: TRBJ2-1; d_gene: -; v_gene: TRBV7-6; CDR3aa: CASSSGPGPLNEQFF; CDR3nt: TGTGCCAGCAGCTCCGGGCCGGGGCCGTTAAATGAGCAGTTCTTC